The source of this TCR beta chain is a study of blood T cell repertoires in COVID-19. At the level of the study: The samples span acute and convalescent COVID-19 from the United States, Italy and Spain.

Individuals drawn from 24 US areas were about 18 to 89 years old. Cohort 3 recovered donors had two negative PCRs, clearance, or symptom resolution. In the original processing: Amplification of reference gene primers provided the estimated nucleated cell counts. Only in-frame clones appear in the TCRdb table, and some are missing; sequencing was by immunoSEQ multiplex PCR. Clonal size and the V and J genes are those of that table, whereas D and trimming came from the DNA. The sample comprises over 130,000 clones, about three quarters of which are singletons, and 2.5% to 3.5% rests with the top ten. The CDR3 is 13 amino acids. Per germline, CDR1 MDHEN and CDR2 SYDVKM. Trimming cost V 6 bases and J 2 bases; bases outside gene matches: 2.

V is TRBV28 and J is TRBJ1-2, with 8 bases lining up with TRBD1. Sequencing was carried out using PBMCs or T cells enriched from blood (not recorded which). The receptor was isolated from a woman aged 50 to 65 who had recovered from COVID-19. For the CDR3, the DNA is TGTGCCAGCAGGGGGACAGGAAACTATGGCTACACCTTC. Protein product: CASRGTGNYGYTF.